A selection of T cell receptor beta chains follows, all from one sample in a study of cytomegalovirus exposure and HLA in healthy donors. Produced via immunoSEQ multiplex PCR; TCRdb's table is partial and in-frame only. Among roughly 50,000 clones listed, 90% to 95% were seen once. Sequencing was carried out using PBMCs. The receptors originated from a woman aged 18-29 years in good health and CMV-seropositive. Both conserved end residues are trimmed from each CDR3. Each record gives: D gene, J gene, V gene, clone size, CDR3 protein. The D gene is left open where the match is weak. Clone size is given for some rows only: seen once, a few or many times, or a class if the clone is expanded.

D: .
J: TRBJ1-1
V: TRBV6-5
size: once
CDR3: ASSYALNTEAF

D: .
J: TRBJ2-7
V: TRBV5-1
size: .
CDR3: ASSPEGSYEQY

D: TRBD2
J: TRBJ2-3
V: TRBV2
size: .
CDR3: ASSELASGGPTDTQY

D: TRBD1
J: TRBJ1-2
V: TRBV2
size: .
CDR3: ASSGRQGASGYT

D: TRBD2
J: TRBJ2-1
V: TRBV9
size: .
CDR3: ASSGRPTSGGYNEQF

D: .
J: TRBJ2-1
V: TRBV27
size: .
CDR3: ASRKYGLEQF

D: .
J: TRBJ1-1
V: TRBV5-1
size: .
CDR3: ASSFSRNTEAF

D: .
J: TRBJ2-5
V: TRBV29-1
size: .
CDR3: SVEWRSLVETQY

D: .
J: TRBJ2-1
V: TRBV5-1
size: .
CDR3: ASSLGSTYNEQF

D: .
J: TRBJ1-1
V: TRBV28
size: .
CDR3: ASSSLGAGTEAF

D: TRBD1
J: TRBJ2-7
V: TRBV14
size: .
CDR3: ASSHARDRVYEQY

D: TRBD1
J: TRBJ1-2
V: TRBV6-6
size: .
CDR3: ASSLTGGYGYT

D: .
J: TRBJ2-5
V: TRBV7-6
size: .
CDR3: ASSPIETQY

D: .
J: TRBJ2-5
V: TRBV9
size: .
CDR3: ASNEGGIVEGTQY

D: .
J: TRBJ2-5
V: TRBV4-3
size: .
CDR3: ASSLGFRETQY

D: .
J: TRBJ1-6
V: TRBV5-1
size: .
CDR3: ASSWAAGDTYNSPLH

D: .
J: TRBJ1-3
V: TRBV21-1
size: .
CDR3: ASSKGGGTGINFSGNTIY

D: .
J: TRBJ2-4
V: TRBV21-1
size: .
CDR3: ASSKLRRGAGIQY

D: .
J: TRBJ1-6
V: TRBV4-3
size: .
CDR3: ASSQDGSRNSPLH

D: .
J: TRBJ2-2
V: TRBV7-2
size: .
CDR3: ASSLSGALRELF

D: TRBD1
J: TRBJ2-3
V: TRBV27
size: .
CDR3: ASSSTGGGSTDTQY

D: TRBD2
J: TRBJ2-7
V: TRBV7-9
size: .
CDR3: ASSPGLAGDYEQY

D: .
J: TRBJ2-3
V: TRBV18
size: .
CDR3: ASSPGNTDTQY

D: .
J: TRBJ2-7
V: TRBV10-1
size: few
CDR3: ASSQTRQGTSSYEQY

D: TRBD1
J: TRBJ2-1
V: TRBV5-1
size: .
CDR3: ASSPTTGTANEQF

D: TRBD1
J: TRBJ1-1
V: TRBV5-6
size: .
CDR3: ASSSYRGGGTEAF

D: .
J: TRBJ2-1
V: TRBV6-4
size: .
CDR3: ASSDGGGEGNEQF

D: TRBD1
J: TRBJ1-4
V: TRBV27
size: .
CDR3: ASSLLGQGDEKLF

D: .
J: TRBJ1-1
V: TRBV9
size: .
CDR3: ASSVAGITEAF

D: .
J: TRBJ1-1
V: TRBV6-5
size: .
CDR3: ASSPPTGIAF

D: .
J: TRBJ2-1
V: TRBV18
size: .
CDR3: ASSPGRKGEQF

D: TRBD1
J: TRBJ2-7
V: TRBV5-4
size: .
CDR3: ASSFGQGSYEQY

D: TRBD1
J: TRBJ1-2
V: TRBV5-5
size: .
CDR3: ASSLGGGAGYGYT

D: .
J: TRBJ1-3
V: TRBV28
size: once
CDR3: ASSLPELHGNTIY

D: .
J: TRBJ1-1
V: TRBV19
size: .
CDR3: ASSQTPNTEAF

D: TRBD2
J: TRBJ2-7
V: TRBV19
size: .
CDR3: ASSTPLLAGGTYEQY

D: .
J: TRBJ2-1
V: TRBV7-9
size: .
CDR3: ASSPPGNREQF

D: .
J: TRBJ2-7
V: TRBV7-2
size: once
CDR3: ASSLGAAGDEQY

D: TRBD1
J: TRBJ1-2
V: TRBV28
size: .
CDR3: ASRPTGGNYGYT

D: TRBD2
J: TRBJ2-3
V: TRBV9
size: .
CDR3: ASSAGLAGTRDTQY

D: .
J: TRBJ1-1
V: TRBV5-4
size: .
CDR3: ASRPSPLVNTEAF

D: .
J: TRBJ2-7
V: TRBV7-8
size: .
CDR3: ASSLGQALSYEQY

D: .
J: TRBJ1-6
V: TRBV19
size: .
CDR3: ASSMSGPLH

D: .
J: TRBJ1-5
V: TRBV7-2
size: .
CDR3: ASSLEGGNQPQH

D: TRBD1
J: TRBJ2-7
V: TRBV6-5
size: .
CDR3: ATGQGPYEQY

D: TRBD1
J: TRBJ1-2
V: TRBV6-1
size: .
CDR3: ASSLGQNYGYT

D: TRBD1
J: TRBJ2-3
V: TRBV11-2
size: .
CDR3: ASSRQGAKDTQY

D: TRBD1
J: TRBJ2-1
V: TRBV11-2
size: .
CDR3: ASSSRQGYNEQF

D: .
J: TRBJ1-1
V: TRBV28
size: .
CDR3: ASSLRPPGAAF

D: TRBD2
J: TRBJ2-1
V: TRBV10-1
size: .
CDR3: ASSELGLAGSGNEQF

D: TRBD1
J: TRBJ1-2
V: TRBV4-1
size: .
CDR3: ASRPPGQGYGYT

D: TRBD2
J: TRBJ2-3
V: TRBV18
size: .
CDR3: ASSPRASGGITDTQY

D: .
J: TRBJ2-1
V: TRBV9
size: .
CDR3: ASSPGSYNEQF

D: .
J: TRBJ2-3
V: TRBV12-2
size: .
CDR3: ASRLATSACTDTQY

D: TRBD1
J: TRBJ2-3
V: TRBV5-1
size: .
CDR3: ASSLYRDRATDTQY

D: TRBD1
J: TRBJ1-1
V: TRBV28
size: .
CDR3: ASSPGQGVMNTEAF

D: TRBD1
J: TRBJ2-2
V: TRBV4-3
size: .
CDR3: ASSRQGNTGELF

D: .
J: TRBJ2-3
V: TRBV15
size: .
CDR3: ATSSSFSTDTQY

D: TRBD1
J: TRBJ2-2
V: TRBV12-5
size: .
CDR3: ASGLVELTGDRITGELF

D: TRBD1
J: TRBJ2-5
V: TRBV19
size: .
CDR3: ASSQTGTGARTQY